The 21 T cell receptor beta chains in this list originate from one sample, sequenced in a study of cytomegalovirus exposure and HLA in healthy donors. Primers included in the PCR were 60 Vbeta and 13 Jbeta primers. TCRdb's copy holds only in-frame clones and misses some; the assay was immunoSEQ multiplex PCR. The table includes roughly 160,000 clones, 80% detected once. The sequenced material came from PBMCs. The source is a man aged 25-45 years in good health and CMV-seronegative.

This CDR3 is CSVSSQGGGYGYTF. The DNA of the CDR3 is TGCAGCGTTTCCTCTCAGGGAGGGGGATATGGCTACACCTTC. The rearrangement joins TRBV29-1 to TRBJ1-2, with a weak D call TRBD1 (6 bases). CDR1 and CDR2 from the germline V gene are SQVTM and ANQGSEA. Trimming removed 5 bases from V and 5 bases from J, with 18 bases in between. The CDR3 totals 14 residues.

V is TRBV30 and J is TRBJ2-6; TRBD1 might be the D (6 bases). Germline CDR1 and CDR2: GTSNPN and SVGIG (reference sequence). This CDR3 has 14 amino acids. CDR3 nucleotides: TGTGTCCTGGGGCAGGGGCCCGGGGCCAACGTCCTGACTTTC. The encoded protein is CVLGQGPGANVLTF.

This chain links TRBV27 with TRBJ2-5; 8 positions agree with TRBD1. V shed 5 bases, J shed 1 base, and the junction held 9 bases outside the gene matches. Looked up from germline, CDR1 is MNHEY and CDR2 is SMNVEV (reference sequence). The CDR3 totals 16 residues. The CDR3 region has the DNA TGTGCCAGCAGTCCCCTCCTTGGACAGGGCCAAGAGACCCAGTACTTC. It encodes CASSPLLGQGQETQYF.

This clone was seen only once. The rearrangement uses TRBV7-9 and TRBJ2-1; TRBD2 aligns across 7 bases. The V gene's germline CDR1 is SEHNR and CDR2 FQNEAQ (reference sequence). After removal of 3 bases from V and 10 bases from J, the junction contained 3 bases not matched to a gene. CDR3 length: 12 amino acids. CDR3 in DNA: TGTGCCAGCAGCTTCGGGGAGGGAGAGCAGTTCTTC. This translates into CASSFGEGEQFF.

This clone occurred once. The CDR3 region is CASSLSILAGYNEQFF. The CDR3 coding sequence is TGTGCCAGCAGTTTATCGATACTAGCGGGTTACAATGAGCAGTTCTTC. V gene TRBV27 combines with J gene TRBJ2-1; TRBD2 aligns across 9 bases. The ends lost 0 bases at V and 4 bases at J; junction bases unmatched: 4. The germline gives CDR1 MNHEY, CDR2 SMNVEV (reference sequence). This CDR3 is built from 16 residues.

This clone was picked up a small number of times. The gene calls are TRBV15 and TRBJ2-3; D possibly corresponds to TRBD2 (6 bases). The V gene's germline CDR1 is LNHNV and CDR2 YYDKDF (reference sequence). CDR3 length: 12 amino acids. The ends were cut back, 8 bases at V and 1 base at J, with 7 bases in the middle. The CDR3 nucleotides read TGTGCCACCCGCGGGGGCACAGATACGCAGTATTTT. Protein: CATRGGTDTQYF.

This clone was counted only a few times. The chain uses TRBV5-1 and TRBJ1-1; no clear D gene. This CDR3 contains 12 residues. Germline CDR1 SGHRS, CDR2 YFSETQ. Trimming took 0 bases from V and 3 from J, leaving 3 bases between them. Here the CDR3 DNA reads TGCGCCAGCAGCTTGGGAGACACTGAAGCTTTCTTT. Encoded protein: CASSLGDTEAFF.

This chain uses TRBV5-4 with TRBJ2-7; maybe TRBD2 (6 bases). The V and J ends lost 3 bases and 5 bases respectively, with 12 bases between them. Germline CDR1 SGHNT, CDR2 YYREEE (reference sequence). The CDR3 sequence is 13 residues long. Here the CDR3 DNA reads TGTGCCAGCAGCTCGACTAGTCCCAACGAGCAGTACTTC. It encodes CASSSTSPNEQYF.

In nucleotides, the CDR3 is TGTGCCAGCAGTGGGAGCAGGGGGCGCCGTATGGTCTACGAGCAGTACTTC. Translated: CASSGSRGRRMVYEQYF. This rearrangement joins TRBV2 to TRBJ2-7; 8 positions match TRBD1. The CDR3 spans 17 residues. Per germline, CDR1 SNHLY and CDR2 FYNNEI. Trimming removed 4 bases from V and 3 bases from J; junction bases left unmatched: 14.

This clone was found a few times. The J gene is TRBJ1-1, the V gene TRBV28, with D tentatively TRBD1 (6 bases). Germline CDR1 reads MDHEN; CDR2 reads SYDVKM. The V end was cut by 0 bases, the J end by 0 bases, with 23 bases between. CDR3 size: 20 residues. The chain's CDR3 is CASSLWGRGQTIRMNTEAFF. CDR3 coding DNA: TGTGCCAGCAGTTTATGGGGTAGGGGACAAACGATCAGGATGAACACTGAAGCTTTCTTT.

The chain recombines TRBV9 with TRBJ2-5; 8 bases match TRBD2. V lost 2 bases to trimming and J lost 5 bases; unmatched junction nucleotides: 14. CDR3 length equals 17 residues. Germline V lookup: CDR1 SGDLS, CDR2 YYNGEE. The DNA of the CDR3 is TGTGCCAGCAGCGTGAGCCCCCTTAGCGGGGAGATGGAGACCCAGTACTTC. Its protein product is CASSVSPLSGEMETQYF.

This chain connects TRBV6-4 to TRBJ2-2, with D tentatively TRBD2 (6 bases). Germline V CDR1 and CDR2: MRHNA, SNTAGT. The CDR3 sequence is 16 residues long. Trimming removed 3 bases from V and 1 base from J, with 12 bases in between. The CDR3 sequence: CASSEGPGRNTGELFF. As DNA, the CDR3 is TGTGCCAGCAGTGAAGGTCCCGGGAGGAACACCGGGGAGCTGTTTTTT.

The rearrangement uses TRBV18 and TRBJ1-5, with 7 bases identical to TRBD1. V gave up 3 bases and J gave up 1 base; unmatched junction bases: 0. Germline V CDR1 and CDR2: KGHSH, LQKENI. The CDR3 contains 14 residues. DNA for the CDR3: TGTGCCAGCTCACCCAGGGGGAGCAATCAGCCCCAGCATTTT. Its translation: CASSPRGSNQPQHF.

This chain uses TRBV5-6 with TRBJ2-1; 12 bases agree with TRBD2. The CDR3 is 18 amino acids. V lost 4 bases and J lost 5; bases outside the gene matches: 13. Germline CDR1 and CDR2: SGHDT and YYEEEE. CDR3 residues: CASSPILAGGLEDNEQFF. The CDR3 DNA reads TGTGCCAGCAGCCCCATTCTAGCGGGAGGGCTCGAGGACAATGAGCAGTTCTTC.

The rearrangement links TRBV4-2 to TRBJ1-1; 7 bases agree with TRBD1. Losses at the gene ends were 5 bases for V and 7 bases for J; bases not matched to a gene: 10. This CDR3 has 14 residues. In germline, CDR1 is LGHNA, CDR2 YNFKEQ. The CDR3 DNA reads as TGTGCCAGCAGCGCCCAACCAGGGGGGCATGAAGCTTTCTTT. Its protein product is CASSAQPGGHEAFF.

V usage is TRBV6-5 and J usage is TRBJ2-7; TRBD1 aligns across 7 bases. The V gene's germline CDR1 is MNHEY and CDR2 SVGAGI. V lost 5 bases to trimming and J lost 5 bases; unmatched junction nucleotides: 12. The CDR3 is 15 residues long. In DNA form, the CDR3 reads TGTGCCAGCAGTCCCCCAGGGGGTAAGGTACACGAGCAGTACTTC. This sequence encodes CASSPPGGKVHEQYF.

This chain uses TRBV5-1 with TRBJ1-4; D gene uncertain. Germline V lookup: CDR1 SGHRS, CDR2 YFSETQ. V was trimmed by 4 bases and J by 4 bases, leaving 11 bases between them. CDR3 length: 14 amino acids. CDR3 protein: CASSLEEGNEKLFF. The CDR3 coding sequence is TGCGCCAGCAGCCTGGAAGAGGGTAATGAAAAACTGTTTTTT.

Comment on this clone: Germline is not matched at one junction end, which may reflect a read error. CDR3 sequence (DNA): TGTTCCAGCAGCCGACAGGGGGCTTACGAGCAGTACTTC. Translated, it gives CSSSRQGAYEQYF. V and J are TRBV7-9 and TRBJ2-7; 10 nucleotides match TRBD1. The CDR3 contains 13 residues. Germline loops: CDR1 SEHNR, CDR2 FQNEAQ (reference sequence).

The rearrangement uses TRBV18 and TRBJ2-3, with D possibly matching TRBD2 (7 bases). V was clipped by 1 base and J by 1 base, with 15 bases between them. From germline, CDR1 is KGHSH and CDR2 LQKENI. The CDR3 is 17 residues long. CDR3 nucleotides: TGTGCCAGCTCACCACTAGGGAGGGGGTTAGGCACAGATACGCAGTATTTT. It codes for CASSPLGRGLGTDTQYF.

This chain links TRBV6-5 with TRBJ1-6, with no clear D. V lost 2 bases, J lost 9 bases, and 17 bases lay in between. This CDR3 comprises 16 residues. Germline lookup yields CDR1 MNHEY and CDR2 SVGAGI. CDR3 protein: CASSYLGEGALSPLHF. In nucleotides, the CDR3 is TGTGCCAGCAGTTACCTCGGGGAGGGAGCCCTTTCACCCCTCCACTTT.

The chain couples TRBV7-9 to TRBJ2-2, with D possibly matching TRBD2 (5 bases). Germline assignment: CDR1 SEHNR and CDR2 FQNEAQ (reference sequence). The CDR3 has 15 amino acids. Deletions cut 5 bases from V and 4 bases from J, with 14 bases between. The CDR3 DNA is TGTGCCAGCAGCAATTACGGGGTGAGCACCGGGGAGCTGTTTTTT. Translated, it gives CASSNYGVSTGELFF.